Each of the 22 T cell receptor beta chains below was sequenced from the same sample in a study of blood T cell repertoires in COVID-19. The assay was immunoSEQ multiplex PCR, and TCRdb's table has in-frame clones only and misses some. Of approximately 300,000 clones in the sample, approximately 89% were seen once. Sequencing input: PBMCs or T cells enriched from blood (not recorded which). These receptors all stem from a woman aged 25 to 39 who had recovered from COVID-19.

A word on this clone: The junction departs from the called germline gene at one end, perhaps through a read error. The chain uses TRBV19 and TRBJ1-4, with D hard to call. The CDR3 length is 15 residues. CDR1 and CDR2 (germline): LNHDA, SQIVND (reference sequence). The CDR3 region has the DNA TGTGCCAGTAGCATAGGCCGCGGAAGAAATGAAAAACTGTTTTTT. Its protein is CASSIGRGRNEKLFF.

J is TRBJ2-2 and V is TRBV9, with 9 bases aligning to TRBD1. The CDR3 totals 16 residues. Germline V gene lookup returns CDR1 SGDLS and CDR2 YYNGEE. The junction had 10 bases not matched to a gene; V was cut back by 3 bases and J by 7 bases. CDR3 protein: CASSARQGESVGELFF. The CDR3 DNA follows: TGTGCCAGCAGCGCCCGACAGGGGGAATCGGTCGGGGAGCTGTTTTTT.

The J gene is TRBJ1-6, the V gene TRBV27; 9 bases agree with TRBD1. CDR1 and CDR2 (germline): MNHEY, SMNVEV (reference sequence). J lost 9 bases, V lost 7 bases, and 13 bases had no gene match. The CDR3 has 16 residues. The CDR3 DNA follows: TGTGCCAGCACCTCTAACAGGGGGCTAGGGATTTCACCCCTCCACTTT. Protein: CASTSNRGLGISPLHF.

V usage is TRBV9 and J usage is TRBJ2-1, with 14 bases fitting TRBD2. The CDR3 extends over 16 amino acids. Germline CDR1 SGDLS, CDR2 YYNGEE. Trimming cost V 7 bases and J 0 bases; bases outside gene matches: 3. In DNA form, the CDR3 reads TGTGCCAGCGAGGGGACTAGCGGGAGCTCCTACAATGAGCAGTTCTTC. As protein: CASEGTSGSSYNEQFF.

The chain has TRBV19 and TRBJ1-2; 8 bases line up with TRBD1. This CDR3 has 16 residues. The ends lost 5 bases at V and 3 bases at J; junction bases unmatched: 11. Germline V gene sequence: CDR1 LNHDA, CDR2 SQIVND (reference sequence). This CDR3 reads CASSFWTGRYDYGYTF. For the CDR3, the DNA is TGTGCCAGTAGTTTTTGGACAGGGAGGTATGACTATGGCTACACCTTC.

The chain couples TRBV4-2 to TRBJ2-1; no reliable D call. Trimming cost V 1 base and J 7 bases, with 14 bases left between them. This CDR3 spans 15 amino acids. The V gene's germline CDR1 is LGHNA and CDR2 YNFKEQ. The CDR3 reads CASSQGGSHQNEQFF. The CDR3 nucleotides read TGTGCCAGCAGCCAAGGTGGCAGTCACCAGAATGAGCAGTTCTTC.

This clone has a handful of counts. The chain recombines TRBV7-2 with TRBJ2-3; 10 bases fit TRBD2. The germline CDR1 and CDR2 sequences are SGHTA and FQGNSA. CDR3 size: 18 residues. Trimming at V came to 2 bases and at J to 4 bases, leaving 12 bases not matched to a gene. The CDR3: CASSLNSPGLANADTQYF. The CDR3, as DNA: TGTGCCAGCAGCTTAAATAGTCCGGGACTAGCGAACGCAGATACGCAGTATTTT.

V gene TRBV4-1 combines with J gene TRBJ1-4; D might be TRBD1 (5 bases). Per germline, CDR1 MGHRA and CDR2 YSYEKL. V was shortened by 0 bases and J by 8 bases, with 16 bases between the two germline ends. The CDR3 consists of 16 residues. DNA for the CDR3: TGCGCCAGCAGCCAAGAGCAGGGTGTGGGGAAAGAAAAACTGTTTTTT. Amino acids: CASSQEQGVGKEKLFF.

The chain is built from TRBV19 and TRBJ2-7, with D perhaps matching TRBD2 (6 bases). CDR1 and CDR2 (germline): LNHDA, SQIVND (reference sequence). Trimming removed 3 bases from V and 1 base from J, with 10 bases in between. The CDR3 is made up of 14 amino acids. The CDR3 DNA reads TGTGCCAGTAGTATTTCGAGCGGGTCCTACGAGCAGTACTTC. Protein sequence: CASSISSGSYEQYF.

This chain uses TRBV6-6 with TRBJ2-7, with unresolved D. The CDR3 contains 14 residues. The germline V gene has CDR1 MNHNY and CDR2 SVGAGI (reference sequence). V lost 6 bases and J 0 bases, leaving 12 bases between the germline ends. The CDR3 loop reads CASSLTSSSYEQYF. The CDR3, as DNA: TGTGCCAGCAGCTTGACTTCAAGCTCCTACGAGCAGTACTTC.

DNA of the CDR3: TGCGCCAGCAGCTTGTTTAGCGATCGGTACAATGAGCAGTTCTTC. Amino acids: CASSLFSDRYNEQFF. The V gene is TRBV5-1, the J gene TRBJ2-1; D is perhaps TRBD2 (5 bases). Germline assignment: CDR1 SGHRS and CDR2 YFSETQ. The CDR3 extends over 15 amino acids. With 1 base removed from V and 4 bases from J, the gap between germline ends came to 12 bases.

The chain couples TRBV27 to TRBJ2-7, with a weak D call TRBD2 (6 bases). Germline V gene data show CDR1 as MNHEY and CDR2 as SMNVEV (reference sequence). The CDR3 loop spans 11 amino acids. The V and J ends lost 7 bases and 3 bases respectively, with 7 bases between them. CDR3 residues: CASMEGYEQYF. The CDR3 DNA is TGTGCCAGCATGGAGGGCTACGAGCAGTACTTC.

The count of this clone is one. The rearrangement joins TRBV5-1 to TRBJ2-5, with 8 bases identical to TRBD1. With 4 bases clipped from V and 2 bases from J, the junction kept 10 bases outside the gene matches. From germline, CDR1 is SGHRS and CDR2 YFSETQ. The CDR3 extends over 16 amino acids. The CDR3 DNA follows: TGCGCCAGCAGCACAAATCAGGGGGCGGCTCAAGAGACCCAGTACTTC. Translating gives CASSTNQGAAQETQYF.

The chain is built from TRBV19 and TRBJ2-7; D remains unclear. The CDR3 length is 13 residues. Germline V CDR1 and CDR2: LNHDA, SQIVND (reference sequence). Deletions cut 3 bases from V and 6 bases from J, with 12 bases between. This CDR3 reads CASSIQPRGEQYF. The CDR3 DNA sequence: TGTGCCAGTAGTATTCAGCCCCGCGGCGAGCAGTACTTC.

The rearrangement links TRBV5-6 to TRBJ2-7, with a tentative D call TRBD1 (5 bases). The CDR3 runs 15 residues. Looked up from germline, CDR1 is SGHDT and CDR2 is YYEEEE. V gave up 0 bases and J gave up 2 bases, with 12 bases separating them. CDR3 region: CASSLVAGYTYEQYF. Written as DNA, the CDR3 is TGTGCCAGCAGCTTGGTGGCAGGGTATACCTACGAGCAGTACTTC.

This chain uses TRBV27 with TRBJ1-1; 8 bases fit TRBD1. Germline V gene data show CDR1 as MNHEY and CDR2 as SMNVEV (reference sequence). This CDR3 is built from 15 residues. Trimming cost V 6 bases and J 3 bases; bases outside gene matches: 9. The CDR3 loop reads CASRIRGRRDTEAFF. Here the CDR3 DNA reads TGTGCCAGCAGAATCAGGGGGCGTAGGGACACTGAAGCTTTCTTT.

The chain employs TRBV7-2 and TRBJ2-7; possibly TRBD2 for D (6 bases). CDR1 and CDR2 from the germline V gene are SGHTA and FQGNSA. V gave up 1 base and J gave up 2 bases, with 24 bases separating them. This CDR3 is 19 amino acids long. CDR3 amino acids: CASSLEGFGRGLTPYEQYF. CDR3 in DNA: TGTGCCAGCAGCTTAGAAGGGTTCGGGCGGGGACTGACCCCCTACGAGCAGTACTTC.

This chain links TRBV18 with TRBJ1-1; 11 nucleotides align to TRBD1. V shed 6 bases, J shed 5 bases, and the junction held 5 bases outside the gene matches. CDR3 size: 14 residues. CDR1 and CDR2 (germline): KGHSH, LQKENI. The CDR3 DNA is TGTGCCAGCTCCCTGGGACAGGGGGGGACTGAAGCTTTCTTT. This translates into CASSLGQGGTEAFF.

The chain combines TRBV27 with TRBJ1-2; D gene ambiguous. CDR3 size: 14 residues. Germline CDR1 is MNHEY and CDR2 is SMNVEV (reference sequence). V gave up 2 bases and J gave up 2 bases, with 9 bases separating them. The CDR3, as DNA: TGTGCCAGCAGTTTAGGAGCGGCGAACTATGGCTACACCTTC. This translates into CASSLGAANYGYTF.

The CDR3 DNA reads TGTGCCAGCAGCTCCCATAGCGGGAGACCCTCCTACAATGAGCAGTTCTTC. The encoded protein is CASSSHSGRPSYNEQFF. The rearrangement uses TRBV3-1 (or the pseudogene TRBV3-2) and TRBJ2-1; TRBD2 agrees at 9 bases. This CDR3 has 17 residues. The V segment lost 5 bases and the J segment 0 bases; nucleotides outside the gene matches: 8. Germline CDR1 and CDR2: LGHDT and YNNKEL (reference sequence).

Remarks on this clone: The sample carries other DNA sequences with the same CDR3. The chain couples TRBV18 to TRBJ2-1; maybe TRBD2 (6 bases). CDR1 KGHSH and CDR2 LQKENI come from the germline V gene. This CDR3 region has 13 residues. The ends were cut back, 2 bases at V and 6 bases at J, with 8 bases in the middle. The CDR3 DNA is TGTGCCAGCTCACCAACGGGGGTCAATGAGCAGTTCTTC. The encoded protein is CASSPTGVNEQFF.

The rearrangement links TRBV24-1 to TRBJ2-5, with TRBD2 matching over 10 bases. Germline trimming cut 1 base from V and 5 bases from J; bases unmatched to any gene: 15. This CDR3 contains 19 residues. The germline CDR1 and CDR2 sequences are KGHDR and SFDVKD. CDR3 in DNA: TGTGCCACCAGTGATTTTCCCCCTAGCGGGGGACGCGGGGGGGAGACCCAGTACTTC. This codes for CATSDFPPSGGRGGETQYF.